A single sample gave rise to the 10 T cell receptor beta chains below, sequenced in a study of blood T cell repertoires in COVID-19. Profiling relied on immunoSEQ multiplex PCR, and the TCRdb table lists in-frame clones only, not all of them. The sample consists of 150,000 to 200,000 clones, about 90% of them appearing once. The sample was PBMCs or T cells enriched from blood (not recorded which). The receptors shown here come from a human donor with acute COVID-19. The donor label of this sample is uncertain.

The chain combines TRBV4-1 with TRBJ2-7; TRBD1 agrees at 8 bases. Germline CDR1 reads MGHRA; CDR2 reads YSYEKL. CDR3 length: 15 residues. Trimming at V came to 4 bases and at J to 4 bases, leaving 9 bases not matched to a gene. The CDR3, as DNA: TGCGCCAGCAGCCGAGGACAGGGCCCCTTATACGAGCAGTACTTC. Translating it yields CASSRGQGPLYEQYF.

The CDR3 DNA sequence: TGTGCCAGCAGTTCGGCGGGACTAGCGGGGTCGGGTACGCAGTATTTT. Protein sequence: CASSSAGLAGSGTQYF. V gene TRBV27 combines with J gene TRBJ2-3, with 13 bases identical to TRBD2. J gave up 8 bases and V 4 bases, and 9 bases lay outside the gene matches. CDR3 length equals 16 residues. The germline V gene has CDR1 MNHEY and CDR2 SMNVEV (reference sequence).

V usage is TRBV25-1 and J usage is TRBJ2-3; 8 bases line up with TRBD2. The CDR3 spans 13 residues. Unmatched junction bases numbered 5, after V lost 5 bases and J lost 7 bases. Germline V CDR1 and CDR2: MGHDK, SYGVNS. The CDR3 is CASSPGGQNTQYF. As DNA, the CDR3 is TGTGCCAGCAGTCCGGGGGGGCAAAATACGCAGTATTTT.

The gene calls are TRBV4-3 and TRBJ2-1; 13 nucleotides agree with TRBD2. The V gene's germline CDR1 is LGHNA and CDR2 YSLEER. This CDR3 is 16 amino acids long. V was clipped by 4 bases and J by 5 bases; unmatched bases: 5. CDR3 DNA: TGCGCCAGCAGCCTGGGGACTAGCGGGGCACACAATGAGCAGTTCTTC. Translated: CASSLGTSGAHNEQFF.

The rearrangement joins TRBV5-4 to TRBJ2-1; 9 positions match TRBD2. Losses at the gene ends were 4 bases for V and 8 bases for J; bases not matched to a gene: 7. Germline CDR1 SGHNT, CDR2 YYREEE (reference sequence). The CDR3 sequence is 14 residues long. CDR3 nucleotides: TGTGCCAGCAGCATGGGACTAGCCCCCGATGAGCAGTTCTTC. It yields the protein CASSMGLAPDEQFF.

The rearrangement joins TRBV9 to TRBJ2-2; perhaps TRBD2 as D (6 bases). V gave up 10 bases and J gave up 2 bases, with 12 bases separating them. Germline loops: CDR1 SGDLS, CDR2 YYNGEE. The CDR3 consists of 13 residues. The CDR3 spells CASTEGNTGELFF. CDR3 nucleotides: TGTGCCTCGACGGAGGGAAACACCGGGGAGCTGTTTTTT.

V is TRBV5-6 and J is TRBJ1-1; 7 positions agree with TRBD1. The CDR3 has 17 amino acids. The germline CDR1 and CDR2 sequences are SGHDT and YYEEEE. The trim removed 4 bases at V and 5 bases at J, leaving 17 bases unmatched. The CDR3 reads CASSEKLRQGGWTEAFF. The CDR3 DNA sequence: TGTGCCAGCAGCGAGAAGCTCCGACAGGGCGGGTGGACTGAAGCTTTCTTT.

The chain links TRBV7-3 to TRBJ1-2; a possible D gene is TRBD1 (5 bases). Germline CDR1 SGHTA, CDR2 FQGTGA. V lost 4 bases and J 6 bases, leaving 12 bases between the germline ends. This CDR3 region has 13 residues. The CDR3 is CASSSQVLNGYTF. In DNA form, the CDR3 reads TGTGCCAGCAGCTCACAGGTCTTGAATGGCTACACCTTC.

This clone was counted a few times. The genes are TRBV2 and TRBJ1-6; D is perhaps TRBD1 (6 bases). The CDR3 runs 18 residues. V gave up 5 bases and J gave up 8 bases, with 25 bases separating them. Germline CDR1 is SNHLY and CDR2 is FYNNEI. The CDR3 DNA is TGTGCCAGCAGTACTATGCCAGGACAGACGGATATGGATTCACCCCTCCACTTT. Protein sequence: CASSTMPGQTDMDSPLHF. The complete variable domain, with remaining parts taken from reference TRBV2 and TRBJ1-6, reads EPEVTQTPSHQVTQMGQEVILRCVPISNHLYFYWYRQILGQKVEFLVSFYNNEISEKSEIFDDQFSVERPDGSNFTLKIRSTKLEDSAMYFCASSTMPGQTDMDSPLHFGNGTRLTVT.

The rearrangement joins TRBV6-2 or TRBV6-3 to TRBJ1-1, with TRBD1 matching over 9 bases. Germline assignment: CDR1 MNHEY and CDR2 SVGEGT. The CDR3 covers 17 residues. V dropped 2 bases and J dropped 1; count of bases not matched to a gene: 8. The CDR3 loop reads CASSYPTGGWSNTEAFF. CDR3 coding DNA: TGTGCCAGCAGTTACCCGACAGGGGGATGGTCGAACACTGAAGCTTTCTTT.